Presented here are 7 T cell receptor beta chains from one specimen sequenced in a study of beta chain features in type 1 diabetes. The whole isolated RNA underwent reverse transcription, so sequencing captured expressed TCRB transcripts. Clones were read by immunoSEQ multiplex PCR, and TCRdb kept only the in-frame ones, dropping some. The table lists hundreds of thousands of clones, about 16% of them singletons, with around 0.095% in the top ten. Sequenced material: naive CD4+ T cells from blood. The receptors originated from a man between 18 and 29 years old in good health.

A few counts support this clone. CDR3 coding DNA: TGTGCCAGCAGCTCCGTCGGGACTAGCGGCTACAATGAGCAGTTCTTC. The encoded protein is CASSSVGTSGYNEQFF. This chain links TRBV7-2 with TRBJ2-1; 11 bases map to TRBD2. The CDR3 length is 16 residues. Germline trimming cut 4 bases from V and 3 bases from J; bases unmatched to any gene: 5. CDR1 is SGHTA and CDR2 is FQGNSA in the germline V gene.

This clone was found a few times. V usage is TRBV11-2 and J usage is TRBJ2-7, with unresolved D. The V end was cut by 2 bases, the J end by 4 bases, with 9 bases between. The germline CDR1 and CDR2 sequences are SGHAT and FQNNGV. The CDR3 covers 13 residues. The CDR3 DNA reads TGTGCCAGCAGCTTAACGGACGGATACGAGCAGTACTTC. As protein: CASSLTDGYEQYF.

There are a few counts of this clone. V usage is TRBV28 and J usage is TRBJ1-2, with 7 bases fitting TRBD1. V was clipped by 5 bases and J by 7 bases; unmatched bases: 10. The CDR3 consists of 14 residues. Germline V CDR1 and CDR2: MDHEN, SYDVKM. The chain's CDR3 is CASSEHRDSAGYTF. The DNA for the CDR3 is TGTGCCAGCAGTGAGCACCGGGACAGCGCTGGCTACACCTTC.

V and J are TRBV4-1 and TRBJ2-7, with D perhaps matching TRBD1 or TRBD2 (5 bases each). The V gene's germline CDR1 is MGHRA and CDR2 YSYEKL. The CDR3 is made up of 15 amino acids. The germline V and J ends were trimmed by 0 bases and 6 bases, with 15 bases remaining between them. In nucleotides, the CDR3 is TGCGCCAGCAGCCAAGATCGGGGCAGGGTGGGCGAGCAGTACTTC. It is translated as CASSQDRGRVGEQYF.

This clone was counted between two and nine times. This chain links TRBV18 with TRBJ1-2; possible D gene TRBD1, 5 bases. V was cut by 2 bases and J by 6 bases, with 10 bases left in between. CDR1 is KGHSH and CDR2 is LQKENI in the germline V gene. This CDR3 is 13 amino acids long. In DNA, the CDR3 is TGTGCCAGCTCACCAGTGGCAGGGAATGGCTACACCTTC. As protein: CASSPVAGNGYTF.

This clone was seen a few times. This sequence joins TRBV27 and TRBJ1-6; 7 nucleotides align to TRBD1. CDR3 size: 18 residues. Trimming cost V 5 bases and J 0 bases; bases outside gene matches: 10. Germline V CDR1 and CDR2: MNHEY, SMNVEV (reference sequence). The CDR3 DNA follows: TGTGCCAGCAGTCGTGACCCAGGGGGAGGCTCCTATAATTCACCCCTCCACTTT. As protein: CASSRDPGGGSYNSPLHF.

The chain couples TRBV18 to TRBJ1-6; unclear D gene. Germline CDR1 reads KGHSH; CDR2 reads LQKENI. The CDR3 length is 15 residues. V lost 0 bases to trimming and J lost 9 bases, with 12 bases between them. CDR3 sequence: CASSPPSGKGSPLHF. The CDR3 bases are TGTGCCAGCTCACCACCGTCGGGGAAAGGTTCACCCCTCCACTTT.